These T cell receptor beta chains were read from a single sample in a study of T cell responses to AZD1222 COVID-19 vaccine. The data were produced by immunoSEQ multiplex PCR, yet TCRdb's version contains in-frame clones alone and is incomplete. This table holds roughly 140,000 clones, more than 90% found once. Sequencing used peripheral blood, obtained 28 days after the second AZD1222 dose. The receptors were sampled from an adult who received the AZD1222 COVID-19 vaccine. Each CDR3 is given with its conserved first and last residue. A D gene is named only where the DNA matches it firmly. Clone size is shown for a subset of rows, as once, few, many or a class of expanded clone.

V gene	CDR3 length	D gene	clone size	J gene	CDR3 DNA	CDR3 protein
TRBV28	16	-	-	TRBJ1-5	TGTGCCAGCAGCCCCTTAGGAAGGGGAAACAATCAGCCCCAGCATTTT	CASSPLGRGNNQPQHF
TRBV28	15	TRBD1	-	TRBJ2-3	TGTGCCAGCATGGACAGGGGGGTAGGCACAGATACGCAGTATTTT	CASMDRGVGTDTQYF
TRBV5-6	17	TRBD1	few	TRBJ1-2	TGTGCCAGCAGCTTCCCCCCCCCTACAGGGGATCGCTATGGCTACACCTTC	CASSFPPPTGDRYGYTF
TRBV5-1	18	TRBD2	few	TRBJ2-1	TGCGCCAGCAGCATCGGACTAGCGGACGCTGAAAACAACCTCAGCAAGTTCTTC	CASSIGLADAENNLSKFF
TRBV27	15	-	once	TRBJ2-7	TGTGCCAGCAGGACCGGGCGGGGAGACTACTACGAGCAGTACTTC	CASRTGRGDYYEQYF
TRBV14	16	-	-	TRBJ2-1	TGTGCCAGCAGCCAAGAGGGTGGCGGGGCCGACAATGAGCAGTTCTTC	CASSQEGGGADNEQFF
TRBV5-8	15	-	-	TRBJ1-1	TGTGCCAGCAGCTCCGGGACGGGCGTGGACACTGAAGCTTTCTTT	CASSSGTGVDTEAFF
TRBV12-3/TRBV12-4	13	-	-	TRBJ2-7	TGTGCCAGCAGTTTAGCGAGGGACTACGAGCAGTACTTC	CASSLARDYEQYF
TRBV6-5	13	-	once	TRBJ2-2	TGTGCCAGCAGTTACGACAGAACCGGGGAGCTGTTTTTT	CASSYDRTGELFF
TRBV30	14	-	-	TRBJ1-6	TGTGCCTGGAGTCAAGGGCTTGATAATTCACCCCTCCACTTT	CAWSQGLDNSPLHF
TRBV5-4	15	-	-	TRBJ1-1	TGTGCCAGCAGCTTGCGGGACTCCCCGCGGTCTGAAGCTTTCTTT	CASSLRDSPRSEAFF
TRBV4-1	18	-	once	TRBJ2-2	TGCGCCAGCAGCCAAGGGGTTTTTGGGTTCGCGAACACCGGGGAGCTGTTTTTT	CASSQGVFGFANTGELFF
TRBV10-3	14	TRBD1	-	TRBJ2-5	TGTGCCACCGGACAGGGTCTTTTGCCAGAGACCCAGTACTTC	CATGQGLLPETQYF
TRBV6-5	11	-	-	TRBJ1-2	TGTGCCAGCTTAACCCACTATGGCTACACCTTC	CASLTHYGYTF
TRBV5-5	16	TRBD1	-	TRBJ2-1	TGTGCCAGCAGCAGAACCGGGACAGGGGGCTACAATGAGCAGTTCTTC	CASSRTGTGGYNEQFF
TRBV7-9	15	TRBD1	once	TRBJ1-5	TGTGCCAGCAGCCCGGGACAGGGTCTAAATCAGCCCCAGCATTTT	CASSPGQGLNQPQHF
TRBV11-1	16	TRBD2	-	TRBJ2-2	TGTGCCAGCAGCAACAGACTAGCGGTTGGCACCGGGGAGCTGTTTTTT	CASSNRLAVGTGELFF
TRBV30	13	-	-	TRBJ2-3	TGTGCCTGGAGTCCCGGGACTTCGTATACGCAGTATTTT	CAWSPGTSYTQYF